Listed below are T cell receptor beta chains from one sample, sequenced in a study of blood T cell repertoires in COVID-19. Repertoires were generated with immunoSEQ multiplex PCR, while TCRdb's copy carries only in-frame clones and drops some. Of some 270,000 clones in the sample, 70% to 90% were seen once. The specimen was peripheral blood. The receptor set was obtained from a human donor with COVID-19, enrolled during active disease. The donor label of this sample is uncertain. Each CDR3 is given with its conserved first and last residue.

CDR3 length: 12; V gene: TRBV27; CDR3 protein: CASSTGEKGYTF
CDR3 length: 13; V gene: TRBV15; CDR3 protein: CATLGDFRTEAFF
CDR3 length: 14; V gene: TRBV19; CDR3 protein: CASSKGTGSYEQYF
CDR3 length: 11; V gene: TRBV12-3/TRBV12-4; CDR3 protein: CASSASYGYTF
CDR3 length: 15; V gene: TRBV19; CDR3 protein: CASSIDSGSGETQYF
CDR3 length: 13; V gene: TRBV30; CDR3 protein: CAWSWDSTYEQYF
CDR3 length: 13; V gene: TRBV12-3/TRBV12-4; CDR3 protein: CASSLNKNTEAFF
CDR3 length: 15; V gene: TRBV7-8; CDR3 protein: CASSLETGVIGTQYF
CDR3 length: 11; V gene: TRBV21-1; CDR3 protein: CASSPLYEQYF
CDR3 length: 16; V gene: TRBV18; CDR3 protein: CASSPPGSGNTGELFF
CDR3 length: 15; V gene: TRBV11-3; CDR3 protein: CASSLGGTLNTEAFF
CDR3 length: 15; V gene: TRBV28; CDR3 protein: CASSLAGQTNQPQHF
CDR3 length: 17; V gene: TRBV28; CDR3 protein: CASSQTLGREVYNEQFF
CDR3 length: 14; V gene: TRBV19; CDR3 protein: CASSEAGPYNEQFF
CDR3 length: 13; V gene: TRBV14; CDR3 protein: CASSQVQVTEAFF
CDR3 length: 15; V gene: TRBV28; CDR3 protein: CASSLFFRQGTEAFF
CDR3 length: 16; V gene: TRBV13; CDR3 protein: CASSSPTAGGRETQYF
CDR3 length: 14; V gene: TRBV3-1/TRBV3-2; CDR3 protein: CASSPSYPSNEQFF
CDR3 length: 15; V gene: TRBV10-2; CDR3 protein: CASTEDRGPNYGYTF
CDR3 length: 18; V gene: TRBV6-2/TRBV6-3; CDR3 protein: CASSYWWQGRMSNQPQHF
CDR3 length: 13; V gene: TRBV6-4; CDR3 protein: CASSSTGDYGYTF
CDR3 length: 15; V gene: TRBV7-2; CDR3 protein: CASSESSGTPYEQYF
CDR3 length: 14; V gene: TRBV6-5; CDR3 protein: CASNTPGNFYEQYF
CDR3 length: 13; V gene: TRBV19; CDR3 protein: CASSTGLNTEAFF
CDR3 length: 13; V gene: TRBV29-1; CDR3 protein: CSVEGRGYYGYTF
CDR3 length: 10; V gene: TRBV20-1; CDR3 protein: CTYAAGELFF
CDR3 length: 13; V gene: TRBV5-6; CDR3 protein: CASSRDRRYGYTF
CDR3 length: 15; V gene: TRBV4-1; CDR3 protein: CASSQVGAGGETQYF
CDR3 length: 14; V gene: TRBV2; CDR3 protein: CASNAGTGDQPQHF
CDR3 length: 14; V gene: TRBV19; CDR3 protein: CASSTYRGGQPQHF
CDR3 length: 16; V gene: TRBV6-2/TRBV6-3; CDR3 protein: CASSKGTSGVTDTQYF
CDR3 length: 17; V gene: TRBV28; CDR3 protein: CASSPPRGRVVNTEAFF
CDR3 length: 15; V gene: TRBV27; CDR3 protein: CASSLYGQPNTEAFF
CDR3 length: 14; V gene: TRBV28; CDR3 protein: CASVEWEGKTEAFF
CDR3 length: 13; V gene: TRBV19; CDR3 protein: CASSLGQQETQYF
CDR3 length: 14; V gene: TRBV7-3; CDR3 protein: CASSLGSSTDTQYF
CDR3 length: 13; V gene: TRBV28; CDR3 protein: CASMDSRNYGYTF
CDR3 length: 15; V gene: TRBV9; CDR3 protein: CASNRQSTSTDTQYF
CDR3 length: 14; V gene: TRBV28; CDR3 protein: CASRGDATNEKLFF
CDR3 length: 16; V gene: TRBV3-1/TRBV3-2; CDR3 protein: CASSQESRATNEKLFF
CDR3 length: 12; V gene: TRBV6-5; CDR3 protein: CVGGFGTGELFF
CDR3 length: 12; V gene: TRBV2; CDR3 protein: CASSRSGNTIYF
CDR3 length: 14; V gene: TRBV16; CDR3 protein: CASSQSGVNTEAFF
CDR3 length: 14; V gene: TRBV25-1; CDR3 protein: CASGSGLVIGELFF
CDR3 length: 14; V gene: TRBV29-1; CDR3 protein: CSVEVTGAGNTIYF
CDR3 length: 16; V gene: TRBV30; CDR3 protein: CAWSVGTGGRAYEQYF
CDR3 length: 18; V gene: TRBV11-2; CDR3 protein: CASSQTWTSDPSTDTQYF
CDR3 length: 16; V gene: TRBV19; CDR3 protein: CASSIVGAPSGNTIYF
CDR3 length: 16; V gene: TRBV28; CDR3 protein: CASSLSPYRSYTEAFF
CDR3 length: 15; V gene: TRBV19; CDR3 protein: CASSSGTGGGQPQHF
CDR3 length: 12; V gene: TRBV19; CDR3 protein: CASGSDSYEQYF
CDR3 length: 12; V gene: TRBV7-8; CDR3 protein: CASRTGDTEAFF
CDR3 length: 11; V gene: TRBV2; CDR3 protein: CASTRDRTIYF
CDR3 length: 15; V gene: TRBV11-2; CDR3 protein: CASSPLGRSPYEQYF
CDR3 length: 16; V gene: TRBV27; CDR3 protein: CASSTRLASITDTQYF
CDR3 length: 13; V gene: TRBV29-1; CDR3 protein: CSAKTGPNTEAFF